This T cell receptor beta chain was recovered during a study of vaccination and CD4 T cells after COVID-19. Study at large: There were two doses of either BNT162b2 or mRNA-1273 vaccine given to participants. Each post-COVID sample was drawn after diagnosis, and the median interval was approximately 92 days (range 35 to 161). Study-wide results and limits: Spike mono-reactivity was found in 304 of 307 vaccine-specific clones from convalescent patients. Median SARS-CoV-2-reactive clonotype numbers rose nonsignificantly, 21 to 38.

CDR3 length: 15 amino acids. Germline V gene lookup returns CDR1 SGHTA and CDR2 FQGNSA. J gave up 6 bases and V 2 bases, and 6 bases lay outside the gene matches. The time point is: late sampling 161 to 241 days after vaccination in three convalescent patients. One entry per CDR3 protein results from TCRdb running MiXCR on the PCR reads. The table lists about 30,000 distinct CDR3 sequences, 45% to 50% of them singletons, with 5.5% to 7.5% in the top ten. Comments on this clonotype: Its specificity is not known.

V is TRBV7-2 and J is TRBJ2-2, with 7 positions matching TRBD1. This TCR came from a human donor who had recovered from COVID-19. The starting material was CD4+ T cells from blood, obtained about 7 months after SARS-CoV-2 vaccination. CDR3 region: CASSLKQGIPGELFF. DNA of the CDR3: TGTGCCAGCAGCTTAAAACAGGGGATCCCCGGGGAGCTGTTTTTT. The full variable domain, completed using reference TRBV7-2 and TRBJ2-2, is GAGVSQSPSNKVTEKGKDVELRCDPISGHTALYWYRQSLGQGLEFLIYFQGNSAPDKSGLPSDRFSAERTGGSVSTLTIQRTQQEDSAVYLCASSLKQGIPGELFFGEGSRLTVL.